The clone carrying this TCR beta chain has only a few counts. Its antigen is as yet unknown. The sample comes from a study of T cell responses to AZD1222 COVID-19 vaccine. Study-wide points: Reports say nearly half of spike-specific TCRs go after unmutated variant regions. The number of AZD1222 recipients seropositive at baseline was only five to seven. Clonal diversity was possibly underestimated, and white British individuals and females predominated among donors. After the peak T cell response, and only then, were repertoires sampled.

Profiled with immunoSEQ multiplex PCR; TCRdb holds only in-frame clones, not every one. The data contain around 120,000 clones, more than 90% of them singletons. This CDR3 has 16 residues. Germline V gene sequence: CDR1 SGHTA, CDR2 FQGNSA. V was pared by 4 bases and J by 7 bases, with 10 bases of the junction left unmatched. The sequencing used peripheral blood, collected on day 0 of AZD1222 vaccination. The chain uses TRBV7-2 and TRBJ1-4; TRBD1 matches 9 bases. This clonotype was sampled from an adult in good health. The DNA for the CDR3 is TGTGCCAGCAGCTCAATCTCCGGGACAGGGAGTGAAAAACTGTTTTTT. This codes for CASSSISGTGSEKLFF.